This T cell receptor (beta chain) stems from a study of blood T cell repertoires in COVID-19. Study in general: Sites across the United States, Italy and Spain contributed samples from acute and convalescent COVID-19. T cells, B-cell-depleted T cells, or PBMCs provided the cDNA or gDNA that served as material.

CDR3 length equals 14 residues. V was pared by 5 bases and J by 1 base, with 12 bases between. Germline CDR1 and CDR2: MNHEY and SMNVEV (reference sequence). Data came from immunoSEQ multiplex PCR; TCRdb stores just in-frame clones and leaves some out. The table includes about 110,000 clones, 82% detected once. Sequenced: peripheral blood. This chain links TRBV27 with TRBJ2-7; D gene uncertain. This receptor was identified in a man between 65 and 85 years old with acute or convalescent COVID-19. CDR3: CASSQTWVSYEQYF. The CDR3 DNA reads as TGTGCCAGCAGTCAGACATGGGTATCCTACGAGCAGTACTTC.